The sample holds a few counts of the clone carrying this T cell receptor (beta chain). The antigen is unknown. In each sample, at least 7 million PBMCs were isolated. J gave up 0 bases and V 4 bases, and 3 bases lay outside the gene matches. This CDR3 spans 15 amino acids. The data stem from a study of blood T cells in healthy people across ages. Whole-study findings and limits: Roughly linear age-related decline in beta diversity appeared, significant by age about 37. Without sorted subsets, naive and antigen-experienced compartments could not be conclusively compared.

A J-beta primer mix and a sample-barcoded 5' primer were used in a second PCR of about 7 to 12 cycles. A template-switch adaptor with 12 random nucleotides tagged each cDNA molecule. One entry per CDR3 protein results from TCRdb running MiXCR on the 5' RACE reads. The table records hundreds of thousands of distinct CDR3 sequences, under 65% of them present only once. Sequencing was done on a sample of blood. This TCR was recovered from a man aged 55 to 69 in good health. The chain has TRBV12-3 or TRBV12-4 and TRBJ1-2, with 9 bases matching TRBD1. CDR3 sequence: CASSSQGAPNYGYTF. CDR3 DNA: TGTGCCAGCAGTTCACAGGGGGCGCCTAACTATGGCTACACCTTC.